The next 15 T cell receptor beta chains were all read from a single sample in a study of cytomegalovirus exposure and HLA in healthy donors. This PCR relied on a set of 60 Vbeta primers and 13 Jbeta primers. The protocol was immunoSEQ multiplex PCR, while the TCRdb copy is restricted to in-frame clones and leaves out a portion. The repertoire has 120,000 or so clones, about 83% of them found once; the top ten carry roughly 3.5%. Sequences were obtained from PBMCs. The receptors stem from a woman between 35 and 50 years old in good health and CMV-seropositive.

Ten or more counts support this clone. CDR3 nucleotides: TGTGCCAGCAGTGGCAGCGGGCTCGATCACAATGAGCAGTTCTTC. It translates to CASSGSGLDHNEQFF. V gene TRBV6-4 combines with J gene TRBJ2-1, with D perhaps matching TRBD2 (6 bases). With 4 bases removed from V and 5 bases from J, the gap between germline ends came to 15 bases. This CDR3 comprises 15 residues. CDR1 and CDR2 from the germline V gene are MRHNA and SNTAGT.

The V and J genes are TRBV7-2 and TRBJ2-6; 8 bases are a match to TRBD2. This CDR3 has 19 amino acids. Germline-derived CDR1 and CDR2 are SGHTA and FQGNSA. Trimming cost V 5 bases and J 1 base; bases outside gene matches: 13. The CDR3 spells CASSNLAGSDRSGANVLTF. The DNA of the CDR3 is TGTGCCAGCAGCAACCTAGCGGGCTCAGATAGATCTGGGGCCAACGTCCTGACTTTC.

CDR3 sequence (DNA): TGTGCCAGCGCAGGGGGAGATAACTATGGCTACACCTTC. This translates into CASAGGDNYGYTF. The chain has TRBV28 and TRBJ1-2; 7 nucleotides match TRBD1. CDR1 is MDHEN, CDR2 SYDVKM, per germline. The CDR3 runs 13 residues. The junction had 4 bases not matched to a gene; V was cut back by 8 bases and J by 1 base.

V gene TRBV5-6 combines with J gene TRBJ1-1; D is uncertain. Trimming removed 4 bases at V and 5 bases at J, with 18 bases between. The CDR3 is 15 amino acids. Germline V CDR1 and CDR2: SGHDT, YYEEEE. Here the CDR3 reads CASSKRRTGRTEAFF. The CDR3 bases are TGTGCCAGCAGCAAAAGACGGACTGGACGGACTGAAGCTTTCTTT.

The chain carries TRBV6-5 and TRBJ1-1; D gene unclear. Trimming took off 2 bases at V and 0 bases at J, with 10 bases between the two ends. CDR1 and CDR2 (germline): MNHEY, SVGAGI. The CDR3 totals 15 residues. The CDR3 protein is CASSYGRTVNTEAFF. The CDR3 nucleotides read TGTGCCAGCAGTTACGGCCGGACTGTGAACACTGAAGCTTTCTTT.

This rearrangement joins TRBV18 to TRBJ2-7; D not resolved. CDR3 size: 15 residues. With 2 bases removed from V and 0 bases from J, the gap between germline ends came to 11 bases. Germline loops: CDR1 KGHSH, CDR2 LQKENI. CDR3 nucleotides: TGTGCCAGCTCACCAGAGACACAGAGCTCCTACGAGCAGTACTTC. Translated, it gives CASSPETQSSYEQYF.

This chain links TRBV11-2 with TRBJ1-2; 7 bases are a match to TRBD1. The J segment lost 1 base and the V segment lost 5 bases, leaving 19 bases of the junction unmatched. Germline lookup yields CDR1 SGHAT and CDR2 FQNNGV. This CDR3 is built from 19 residues. The CDR3 DNA follows: TGTGCCAGCAGCGAAGCATTTGGGGGACAGAGTTCCCTTAACTATGGCTACACCTTC. It codes for CASSEAFGGQSSLNYGYTF.

The rearrangement joins TRBV5-5 to TRBJ2-2; 7 positions match TRBD2. The CDR3 has 17 residues. V trimming: 6 bases; J trimming: 1 base; junction bases outside the gene matches: 12. Germline CDR1 SGHKS, CDR2 YYEKEE (reference sequence). This CDR3 is CASTPWEGIWNTGELFF. Here the CDR3 DNA reads TGTGCCAGCACCCCGTGGGAGGGGATATGGAACACCGGGGAGCTGTTTTTT.

V and J are TRBV29-1 and TRBJ2-7; TRBD1 matches at 7 bases. Looked up from germline, CDR1 is SQVTM and CDR2 is ANQGSEA. V trimming: 5 bases; J trimming: 5 bases; junction bases outside the gene matches: 6. The CDR3 sequence is 12 residues long. CDR3 amino acids: CSVRDRIDEQYF. In DNA, the CDR3 is TGCAGCGTTCGGGACAGAATTGACGAGCAGTACTTC.

This clone was counted a few times. The rearrangement joins TRBV27 to TRBJ1-2; TRBD1 agrees at 8 bases. V shed 0 bases, J shed 3 bases, and the junction held 3 bases outside the gene matches. The CDR3 covers 15 residues. CDR1 is MNHEY and CDR2 is SMNVEV in the germline V gene (reference sequence). CDR3 nucleotide sequence: TGTGCCAGCAGTTTATCCACAGGGGGGGACTATGGCTACACCTTC. Protein product: CASSLSTGGDYGYTF.

The V and J genes are TRBV7-8 and TRBJ2-3; 8 bases are shared with TRBD2. The CDR3 covers 18 residues. Unmatched junction bases numbered 16, after V lost 4 bases and J lost 4 bases. The V gene's germline CDR1 is SGHVS and CDR2 FQNEAQ. This chain's CDR3 is CASSSPRTAGAVADTQYF. Here the CDR3 DNA reads TGTGCCAGCAGCTCCCCCCGAACAGCGGGAGCGGTGGCAGATACGCAGTATTTT.

This chain connects TRBV2 to TRBJ2-1, with 8 bases that match TRBD2. The CDR3 runs 13 residues. J lost 9 bases, V lost 7 bases, and 8 bases had no gene match. Looked up from germline, CDR1 is SNHLY and CDR2 is FYNNEI. CDR3 DNA: TGTGCCAGCAACGGGGGGGCGGGAGGTGAGCAGTTCTTC. Its protein is CASNGGAGGEQFF.

On this clone itself: One junction end disagrees with the germline gene, perhaps due to a read error. This chain uses TRBV7-9 with TRBJ1-2; 9 nucleotides line up with TRBD1. Germline lookup yields CDR1 SEHNR and CDR2 FQNEAQ (reference sequence). CDR3 length equals 16 residues. The CDR3 bases are TGTGCCAGCAGTTTAGATACAGGGGGCGCAAGCTATGGCTACACCTTC. Encoded protein: CASSLDTGGASYGYTF.

The V and J genes are TRBV5-1 and TRBJ2-5; D is perhaps TRBD2 (5 bases). The germline V and J ends were trimmed by 0 bases and 4 bases, with 16 bases remaining between them. The CDR3 covers 16 residues. Germline V CDR1 and CDR2: SGHRS, YFSETQ. This chain's CDR3 is CASSLEVPSGLETQYF. The DNA for the CDR3 is TGCGCCAGCAGCTTGGAAGTTCCTTCGGGGTTAGAGACCCAGTACTTC. The variable domain in full, with the rest retrieved from reference TRBV5-1 and TRBJ2-5, is KAGVTQTPRYLIKTRGQQVTLSCSPISGHRSVSWYQQTPGQGLQFLFEYFSETQRNKGNFPGRFSGRQFSNSRSEMNVSTLELGDSALYLCASSLEVPSGLETQYFGPGTRLLVL.

The chain recombines TRBV27 with TRBJ2-7; a weak D match, TRBD1 (5 bases). The germline V gene has CDR1 MNHEY and CDR2 SMNVEV (reference sequence). Trimming cost V 5 bases and J 1 base, with 12 bases left between them. This CDR3 region has 14 residues. The CDR3 bases are TGTGCCAGCAGTCCACAGGTCCTATCCTACGAGCAGTACTTC. Its protein is CASSPQVLSYEQYF.